These 18 T cell receptor beta chains were sequenced from one sample in a study of blood T cell repertoires in COVID-19. The table came from immunoSEQ multiplex PCR; TCRdb's copy has only in-frame clones and leaves some out. Of some 330,000 clones listed, more than 75% are singletons. Sequencing was done on a sample of PBMCs or T cells enriched from blood (not recorded which). All receptors come from a man in his thirties or forties who had recovered from COVID-19.

The chain recombines TRBV11-2 with TRBJ2-1; D is undetermined. Between the trimmed V and J ends, which lost 5 bases and 5 bases, there was a span of 7 bases. CDR1 and CDR2 from the germline V gene are SGHAT and FQNNGV. The CDR3 runs 12 residues. For the CDR3, the DNA is TGTGCCAGCAGCGCCCTAGACAATGAGCAGTTCTTC. It is translated as CASSALDNEQFF.

A few counts support this clone. This rearrangement joins TRBV3-1 (or the pseudogene TRBV3-2) to TRBJ2-3, with D uncertain. The V end was cut by 2 bases, the J end by 0 bases, with 6 bases between. Germline CDR1 and CDR2: LGHDT and YNNKEL (reference sequence). The CDR3 is 14 residues long. CDR3 nucleotides: TGTGCCAGCAGCCAACAAACTAGCACAGATACGCAGTATTTT. Translating it yields CASSQQTSTDTQYF.

Remarks on this clone: An end of the junction differs from the germline gene, which may be a read error. V and J are TRBV6-1 and TRBJ1-3; D possibly corresponds to TRBD1 (6 bases). The CDR3 totals 15 residues. Per the germline V gene, CDR1 is MNHNS and CDR2 is SASEGT. The CDR3 DNA sequence: TGTGCCAGCAGCGAAGCGAACAGGGCTGGAAACACCATATATTTT. Amino acids: CASSEANRAGNTIYF.

The chain employs TRBV5-1 and TRBJ2-1; TRBD1 might be the D (5 bases). CDR1 is SGHRS and CDR2 is YFSETQ in the germline V gene. Trimming removed 4 bases from V and 9 bases from J, with 17 bases in between. This CDR3 has 14 residues. This CDR3 reads CASSQASQGIEQFF. CDR3 nucleotides: TGCGCCAGCAGCCAAGCGAGCCAGGGTATTGAGCAGTTCTTC. The full variable domain, rest sourced from reference TRBV5-1 and TRBJ2-1, is KAGVTQTPRYLIKTRGQQVTLSCSPISGHRSVSWYQQTPGQGLQFLFEYFSETQRNKGNFPGRFSGRQFSNSRSEMNVSTLELGDSALYLCASSQASQGIEQFFGPGTRLTVL.

This rearrangement joins TRBV5-6 to TRBJ2-1; no reliable D call. CDR1 is SGHDT, CDR2 YYEEEE, per germline. This CDR3 contains 15 residues. Trimming removed 5 bases from V and 8 bases from J, with 20 bases in between. Here the CDR3 DNA reads TGTGCCAGCAGTCCAAGAGGTTTTATAGTCGATGAGCAGTTCTTC. Translated: CASSPRGFIVDEQFF.

The chain's CDR3 is CASSLGPGYNSPLHF. In nucleotides, the CDR3 is TGTGCCAGCAGCTTGGGCCCCGGCTATAATTCACCCCTCCACTTT. The rearrangement links TRBV5-6 to TRBJ1-6; D is unclear. Germline V gives CDR1 SGHDT, CDR2 YYEEEE. The CDR3 totals 15 residues. The V end lost 0 bases, the J end lost 3 bases, and 7 bases lay between the germline ends. Filled out from reference TRBV5-6 and TRBJ1-6, the complete variable domain reads DAGVTQSPTHLIKTRGQQVTLRCSPKSGHDTVSWYQQALGQGPQFIFQYYEEEERQRGNFPDRFSGHQFPNYSSELNVNALLLGDSALYLCASSLGPGYNSPLHFGNGTRLTVT.

The gene calls are TRBV7-9 and TRBJ1-3; perhaps TRBD1 as D (5 bases). The CDR3 has 14 amino acids. V was clipped by 6 bases and J by 2 bases, with 11 bases between them. Per germline, CDR1 SEHNR and CDR2 FQNEAQ (reference sequence). CDR3 protein: CASRGWGAGNTIYF. CDR3 in DNA: TGTGCCAGCAGAGGGTGGGGGGCTGGAAACACCATATATTTT. Drawing the rest from reference TRBV7-9 and TRBJ1-3, the complete variable domain is DTGVSQNPRHKITKRGQNVTFRCDPISEHNRLYWYRQTLGQGPEFLTYFQNEAQLEKSRLLSDRFSAERPKGSFSTLEIQRTEQGDSAMYLCASRGWGAGNTIYFGEGSWLTVV.

The V call is TRBV5-1, the J call TRBJ1-2; no reliable D call. V was trimmed by 4 bases and J by 4 bases, leaving 14 bases between them. The germline V gene has CDR1 SGHRS and CDR2 YFSETQ. The length of the CDR3 is 14 residues. CDR3 DNA: TGCGCCAGCAGCCTCGCGGGTCCGGGCTATGGCTACACCTTC. Translation gives CASSLAGPGYGYTF.

V usage is TRBV28 and J usage is TRBJ2-7, with D possibly matching TRBD1 (6 bases). Germline V gene lookup returns CDR1 MDHEN and CDR2 SYDVKM. The V and J ends lost 2 bases and 3 bases respectively, with 32 bases between them. The CDR3 covers 21 residues. Here the CDR3 DNA reads TGTGCCAGCAGTTTAAATACCCCCCGGGACACAGTAAAGACGGAGCGCTACGAGCAGTACTTC. Its protein product is CASSLNTPRDTVKTERYEQYF. Full variable domain (rest looked up from reference TRBV28 and TRBJ2-7): DVKVTQSSRYLVKRTGEKVFLECVQDMDHENMFWYRQDPGLGLRLIYFSYDVKMKEKGDIPEGYSVSREKKERFSLILESASTNQTSMYLCASSLNTPRDTVKTERYEQYFGPGTRLTVT.

This sequence joins TRBV10-3 and TRBJ2-7, with 9 bases that match TRBD1. J gave up 1 base and V 6 bases, and 4 bases lay outside the gene matches. The CDR3 is 14 amino acids. Per germline, CDR1 ENHRY and CDR2 SYGVKD. CDR3: CAISGTGSSYEQYF. The CDR3 DNA sequence: TGTGCCATCAGCGGGACAGGGTCGTCCTACGAGCAGTACTTC.

This clone has more than one count but fewer than ten. The chain couples TRBV18 to TRBJ1-6; a possible D gene is TRBD1 (5 bases). Trimming cost V 3 bases and J 8 bases, with 14 bases left between them. The CDR3 covers 15 residues. Per the germline V gene, CDR1 is KGHSH and CDR2 is LQKENI. CDR3 nucleotides: TGTGCCAGCTCACCTCTCGCCCGGGGGGATTCACCCCTCCACTTT. Translating it yields CASSPLARGDSPLHF.

The chain recombines TRBV7-2 with TRBJ1-3, with 7 bases fitting TRBD1. Germline assignment: CDR1 SGHTA and CDR2 FQGNSA. V shed 7 bases and J 5 bases; nucleotides not matched to a gene: 11. The CDR3 runs 15 residues. CDR3 sequence: CASNNGQDARNTIYF. CDR3 bases: TGTGCCAGCAACAATGGACAGGATGCCCGAAACACCATATATTTT.

This sequence joins TRBV9 and TRBJ2-1, with a possible D match to TRBD1 (6 bases). CDR3 length equals 15 residues. Trimming left V 3 bases short and J 0 bases short, with 10 bases between. Germline V gives CDR1 SGDLS, CDR2 YYNGEE. This CDR3 reads CASSGNRDSYNEQFF. The CDR3 DNA reads as TGTGCCAGCAGCGGAAACAGGGACTCCTACAATGAGCAGTTCTTC.

The rearrangement links TRBV2 to TRBJ1-5; D unclear. From germline, CDR1 is SNHLY and CDR2 FYNNEI. The ends were cut back, 9 bases at V and 4 bases at J, with 16 bases in the middle. The CDR3 covers 14 residues. CDR3 DNA: TGTGCCAGTCGGGGTGGGGTAGCAAATCAGCCCCAGCATTTT. Encoded protein: CASRGGVANQPQHF.

The rearrangement joins TRBV20-1 to TRBJ1-5, with 7 bases lining up with TRBD1. Germline V gene lookup returns CDR1 DFQATT and CDR2 SNEGSKA (reference sequence). This CDR3 region has 18 residues. J was trimmed by 4 bases and V by 3 bases; bases with no gene match: 18. The CDR3 here is CSASTLRQGRIRNQPQHF. For the CDR3, the DNA is TGCAGTGCTAGTACCCTGAGACAGGGACGGATTCGGAATCAGCCCCAGCATTTT.

The chain couples TRBV28 to TRBJ2-7; 9 positions agree with TRBD1. V was clipped by 7 bases and J by 5 bases; unmatched bases: 12. Looked up from germline, CDR1 is MDHEN and CDR2 is SYDVKM. The CDR3 spans 15 residues. The CDR3 DNA reads TGTGCCAGCACCCCTCGGGACAGGGACCTCCACGAGCAGTACTTC. Translation: CASTPRDRDLHEQYF.

For this clone: The same CDR3 arises from other DNA sequences in this sample as well. The chain carries TRBV19 and TRBJ1-2; possibly TRBD1 for D (6 bases). Germline V lookup: CDR1 LNHDA, CDR2 SQIVND (reference sequence). This CDR3 contains 13 residues. The V end was cut by 2 bases, the J end by 4 bases, with 8 bases between. The CDR3 region has the DNA TGTGCCAGTAGTATAACAGGGACCTATGGCTACACCTTC. Residues: CASSITGTYGYTF.

This sequence joins TRBV2 and TRBJ2-1; D ambiguous. Trimming took off 8 bases at V and 0 bases at J, with 8 bases between the two ends. Germline V gene sequence: CDR1 SNHLY, CDR2 FYNNEI. The CDR3 extends over 13 amino acids. The CDR3 DNA reads TGTGCCAGCCGTAGGAGCTCCTACAATGAGCAGTTCTTC. The encoded protein is CASRRSSYNEQFF.